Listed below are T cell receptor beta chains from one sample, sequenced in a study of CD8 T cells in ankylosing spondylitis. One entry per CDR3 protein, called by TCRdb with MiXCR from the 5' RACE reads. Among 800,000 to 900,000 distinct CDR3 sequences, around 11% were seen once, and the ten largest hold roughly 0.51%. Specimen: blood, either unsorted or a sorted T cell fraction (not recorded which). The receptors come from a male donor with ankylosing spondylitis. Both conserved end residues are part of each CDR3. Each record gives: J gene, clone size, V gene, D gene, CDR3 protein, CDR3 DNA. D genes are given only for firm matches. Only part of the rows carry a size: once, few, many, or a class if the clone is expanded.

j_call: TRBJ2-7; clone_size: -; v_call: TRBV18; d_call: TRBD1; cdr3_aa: CASSPDRESDEQYF; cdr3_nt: TGTGCCAGCTCACCGGACAGGGAGAGCGACGAGCAGTACTTC
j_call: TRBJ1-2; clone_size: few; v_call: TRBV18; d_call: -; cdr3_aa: CASSPSVGGSYGYTF; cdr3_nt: TGTGCCAGCTCACCAAGTGTAGGTGGATCCTATGGCTACACCTTC
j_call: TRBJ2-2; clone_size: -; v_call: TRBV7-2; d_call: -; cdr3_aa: CASSSNGAAGELFF; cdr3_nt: TGTGCCAGCAGCTCGAACGGCGCGGCCGGGGAGCTGTTTTTT
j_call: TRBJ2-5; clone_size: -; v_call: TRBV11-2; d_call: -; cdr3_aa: CASRGFDQETQYF; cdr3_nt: TGTGCCAGCAGAGGGTTTGACCAAGAGACCCAGTACTTC
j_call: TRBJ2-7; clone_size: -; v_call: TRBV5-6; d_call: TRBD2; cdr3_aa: CAISLGLASYEQYF; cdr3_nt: TGTGCCATCAGCCTCGGACTAGCCTCCTACGAGCAGTACTTC
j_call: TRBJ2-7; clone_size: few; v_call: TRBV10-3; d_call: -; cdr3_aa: CAISARDSSSYEQYF; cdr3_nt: TGTGCCATCAGTGCCCGGGACTCAAGCTCCTACGAGCAGTACTTC
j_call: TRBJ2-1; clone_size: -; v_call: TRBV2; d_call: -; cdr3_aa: CASSQQGSYNEQFF; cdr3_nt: TGTGCCAGCAGTCAACAGGGATCCTACAATGAGCAGTTCTTC
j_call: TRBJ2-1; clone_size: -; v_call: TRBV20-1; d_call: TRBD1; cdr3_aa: CSAPLGGQGNEQFF; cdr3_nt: TGCAGTGCCCCTCTCGGGGGACAGGGTAATGAGCAGTTCTTC
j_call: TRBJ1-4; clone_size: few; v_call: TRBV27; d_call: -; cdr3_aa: CASSPGDGTNEKLFF; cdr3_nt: TGTGCCAGCAGTCCGGGGGATGGGACTAATGAAAAACTGTTTTTT
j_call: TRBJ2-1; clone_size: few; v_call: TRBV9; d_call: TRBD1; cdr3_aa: CASSVAGTDYNEQFF; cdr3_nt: TGTGCCAGCAGCGTAGCGGGGACAGACTACAATGAGCAGTTCTTC
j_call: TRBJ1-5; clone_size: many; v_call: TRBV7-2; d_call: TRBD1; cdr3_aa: CASSPDRLQPQHF; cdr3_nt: TGTGCCAGCAGCCCGGACAGGCTACAGCCCCAGCATTTT
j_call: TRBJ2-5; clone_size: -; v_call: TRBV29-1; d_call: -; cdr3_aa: CSVASSQETQYF; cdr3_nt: TGCAGCGTTGCTTCCAGTCAAGAGACCCAGTACTTC
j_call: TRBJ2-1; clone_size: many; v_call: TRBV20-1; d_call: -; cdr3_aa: CSARALHQRYNEQFF; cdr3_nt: TGCAGTGCTAGGGCACTTCATCAGCGGTACAATGAGCAGTTCTTC
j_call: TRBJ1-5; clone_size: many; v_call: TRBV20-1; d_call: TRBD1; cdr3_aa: CSARDQGQGSYSNQPQHF; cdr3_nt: TGCAGTGCTAGAGATCAGGGACAGGGATCCTATAGCAATCAGCCCCAGCATTTT
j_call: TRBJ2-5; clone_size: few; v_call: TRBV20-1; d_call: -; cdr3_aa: CSVTKATEETQYF; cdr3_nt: TGCAGTGTAACCAAGGCTACAGAAGAGACCCAGTACTTC
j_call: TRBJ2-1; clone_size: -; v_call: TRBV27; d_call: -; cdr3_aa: CASSRFFNEQFF; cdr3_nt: TGTGCCAGCAGTCGTTTCTTCAATGAGCAGTTCTTC